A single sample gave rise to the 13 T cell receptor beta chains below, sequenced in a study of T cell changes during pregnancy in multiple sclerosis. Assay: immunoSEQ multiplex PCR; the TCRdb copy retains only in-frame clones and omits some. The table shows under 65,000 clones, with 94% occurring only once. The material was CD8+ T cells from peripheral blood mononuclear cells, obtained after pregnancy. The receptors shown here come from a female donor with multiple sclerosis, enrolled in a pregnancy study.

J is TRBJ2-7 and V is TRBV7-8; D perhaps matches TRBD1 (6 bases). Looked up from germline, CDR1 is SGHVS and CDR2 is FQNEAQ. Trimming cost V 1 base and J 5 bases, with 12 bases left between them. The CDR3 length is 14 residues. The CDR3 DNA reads TGTGCCAGCAGCTTAGGTCAGGGGTTAGACGAGCAGTACTTC. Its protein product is CASSLGQGLDEQYF.

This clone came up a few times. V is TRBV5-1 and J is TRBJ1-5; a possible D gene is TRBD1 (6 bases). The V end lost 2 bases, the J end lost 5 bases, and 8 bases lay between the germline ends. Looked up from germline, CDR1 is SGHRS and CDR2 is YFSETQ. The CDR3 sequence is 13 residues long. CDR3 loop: CASSFEGDQPQHF. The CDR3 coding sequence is TGCGCCAGCAGCTTCGAGGGGGATCAGCCCCAGCATTTT.

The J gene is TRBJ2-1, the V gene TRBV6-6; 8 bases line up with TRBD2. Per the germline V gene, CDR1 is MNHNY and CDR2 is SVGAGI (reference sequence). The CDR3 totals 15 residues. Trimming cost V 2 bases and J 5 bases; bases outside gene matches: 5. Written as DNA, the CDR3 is TGTGCCAGCAGTTACGGTCGGGAGGGCCACAATGAGCAGTTCTTC. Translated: CASSYGREGHNEQFF.

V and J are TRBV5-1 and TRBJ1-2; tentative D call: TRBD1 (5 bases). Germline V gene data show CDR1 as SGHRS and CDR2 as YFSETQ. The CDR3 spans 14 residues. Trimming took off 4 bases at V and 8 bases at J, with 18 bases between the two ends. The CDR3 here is CASSPQARAGGYTF. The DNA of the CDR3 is TGCGCCAGCAGCCCGCAAGCTCGGGCAGGGGGCTACACCTTC.

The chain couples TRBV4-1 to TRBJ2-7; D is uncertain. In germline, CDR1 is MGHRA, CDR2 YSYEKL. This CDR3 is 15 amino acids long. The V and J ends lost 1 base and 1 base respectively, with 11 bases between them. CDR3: CASSQVHKYSYEQYF. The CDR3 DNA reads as TGCGCCAGCAGCCAAGTACACAAATATTCCTACGAGCAGTACTTC.

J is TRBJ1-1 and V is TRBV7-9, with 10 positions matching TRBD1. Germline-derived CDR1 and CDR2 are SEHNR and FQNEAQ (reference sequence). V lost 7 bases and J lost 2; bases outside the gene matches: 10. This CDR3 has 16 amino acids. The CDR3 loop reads CASTESWTGGNTEAFF. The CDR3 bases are TGTGCCAGCACCGAAAGTTGGACAGGGGGAAACACTGAAGCTTTCTTT.

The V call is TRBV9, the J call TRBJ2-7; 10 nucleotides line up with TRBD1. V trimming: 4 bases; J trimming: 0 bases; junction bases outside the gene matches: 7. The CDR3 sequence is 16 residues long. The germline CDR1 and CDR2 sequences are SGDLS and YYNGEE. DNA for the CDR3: TGTGCCAGCAGCCCCGAGGGACAGGGGATCTCCTACGAGCAGTACTTC. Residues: CASSPEGQGISYEQYF.

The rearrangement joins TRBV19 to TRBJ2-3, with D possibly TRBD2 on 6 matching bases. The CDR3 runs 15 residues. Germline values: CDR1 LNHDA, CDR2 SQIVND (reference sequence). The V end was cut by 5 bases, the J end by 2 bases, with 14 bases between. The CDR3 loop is CASSSREHHTDTQYF. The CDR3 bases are TGTGCCAGTAGTTCCCGGGAGCACCACACAGATACGCAGTATTTT. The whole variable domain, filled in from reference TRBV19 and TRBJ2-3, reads DGGITQSPKYLFRKEGQNVTLSCEQNLNHDAMYWYRQDPGQGLRLIYYSQIVNDFQKGDIAEGYSVSREKKESFPLTVTSAQKNPTAFYLCASSSREHHTDTQYFGPGTRLTVL.

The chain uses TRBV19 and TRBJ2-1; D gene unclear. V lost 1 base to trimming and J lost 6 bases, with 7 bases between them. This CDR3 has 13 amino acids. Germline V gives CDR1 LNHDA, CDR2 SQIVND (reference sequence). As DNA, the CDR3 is TGTGCCAGTAGTATAGGCAGTATCAATGAGCAGTTCTTC. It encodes CASSIGSINEQFF. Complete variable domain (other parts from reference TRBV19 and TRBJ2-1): DGGITQSPKYLFRKEGQNVTLSCEQNLNHDAMYWYRQDPGQGLRLIYYSQIVNDFQKGDIAEGYSVSREKKESFPLTVTSAQKNPTAFYLCASSIGSINEQFFGPGTRLTVL.

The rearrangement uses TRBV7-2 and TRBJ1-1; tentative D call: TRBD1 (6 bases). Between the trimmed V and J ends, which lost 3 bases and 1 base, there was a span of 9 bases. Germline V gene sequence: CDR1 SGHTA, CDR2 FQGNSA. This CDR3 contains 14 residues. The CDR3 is CASSFLGQNTEAFF. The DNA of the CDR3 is TGTGCCAGCAGCTTTTTGGGACAGAACACTGAAGCTTTCTTT.

The CDR3 loop is CASRTFANTGELFF. The DNA for the CDR3 is TGTGCCAGCAGGACTTTCGCGAACACCGGGGAGCTGTTTTTT. The chain is built from TRBV27 and TRBJ2-2; D is undetermined. The V and J ends lost 6 bases and 0 bases respectively, with 8 bases between them. From germline, CDR1 is MNHEY and CDR2 SMNVEV (reference sequence). The CDR3 covers 14 residues.

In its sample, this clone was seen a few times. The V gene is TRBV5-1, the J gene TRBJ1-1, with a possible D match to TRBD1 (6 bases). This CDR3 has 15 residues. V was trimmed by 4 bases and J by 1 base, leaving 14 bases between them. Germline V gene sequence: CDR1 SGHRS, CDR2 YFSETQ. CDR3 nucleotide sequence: TGCGCCAGCAGCAATAGGGACAACTCGAACACTGAAGCTTTCTTT. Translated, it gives CASSNRDNSNTEAFF.

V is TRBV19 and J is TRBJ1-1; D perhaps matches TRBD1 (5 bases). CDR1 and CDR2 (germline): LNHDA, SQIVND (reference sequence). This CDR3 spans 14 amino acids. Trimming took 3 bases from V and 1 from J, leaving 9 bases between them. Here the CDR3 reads CASSMGGANTEAFF. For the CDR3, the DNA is TGTGCCAGTAGTATGGGGGGAGCGAACACTGAAGCTTTCTTT. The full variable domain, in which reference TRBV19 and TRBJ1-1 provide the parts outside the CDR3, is DGGITQSPKYLFRKEGQNVTLSCEQNLNHDAMYWYRQDPGQGLRLIYYSQIVNDFQKGDIAEGYSVSREKKESFPLTVTSAQKNPTAFYLCASSMGGANTEAFFGQGTRLTVV.